Shown below are 27 T cell receptor beta chains from a single sample sequenced in a study of post-analysis software for immune sequencing data (dated by TCRdb to the mid-2010s). What the authors observed across the whole study: Four or five TRBV segments, including TRBV5-6, TRBV5-1 and TRBV20-1, were significantly more frequent in patients than controls.

Their antigens are not known. Receptor libraries were prepared by PCR. Instrument used: Illumina HiSeq 2500. Unique molecular identifiers were incorporated into TCR beta cDNA libraries to reduce PCR and sequencing biases. The raw public reads went through TCRdb reprocessing: fastp at Q25, MiXCR clone calling, in-frame beta chains kept. Identical CDR3 protein sequences are pooled into one entry, listed with their most common genes and DNA. The sample records 180,000 or so distinct CDR3 sequences, 29% of which are singletons. About 3.7% of the sample belongs to the ten largest clones. Sequenced material: blood. These receptor sequences come from a girl under 18 with multiple sclerosis.

V gene TRBV5-5 combines with J gene TRBJ1-1, with a tentative D call TRBD1 (6 bases). The CDR3 extends over 12 amino acids. The germline CDR1 and CDR2 sequences are SGHKS and YYEKEE (reference sequence). The V end lost 4 bases, the J end lost 3 bases, and 7 bases lay between the germline ends. CDR3 amino acids: CASSRQDTEAFF. For the CDR3, the DNA is TGTGCCAGCAGCCGACAGGACACTGAAGCTTTCTTT. The whole variable domain, filled in from reference TRBV5-5 and TRBJ1-1, reads DAGVTQSPTHLIKTRGQQVTLRCSPISGHKSVSWYQQVLGQGPQFIFQYYEKEERGRGNFPDRFSARQFPNYSSELNVNALLLGDSALYLCASSRQDTEAFFGQGTRLTVV.

Of note for this clonotype: This may be a read error: a much more frequent sequence differs by one nucleotide. The rearrangement links TRBV7-2 to TRBJ1-2, with D hard to call. V was clipped by 2 bases and J by 7 bases, with 8 bases between them. Germline V gives CDR1 SGHTA, CDR2 FQGNSA. CDR3 length equals 12 residues. The CDR3 here is CASSLTGRGYTF. The CDR3 DNA is TGTGCCAGCAGCTTAACCGGGCGTGGCTACACCTTC. Based on the CDR3 plus reference TRBV7-2 and TRBJ1-2, the full variable domain is GAGVSQSPSNKVTEKGKDVELRCDPISGHTALYWYRQSLGQGLEFLIYFQGNSAPDKSGLPSDRFSAERTGGSVSTLTIQRTQQEDSAVYLCASSLTGRGYTFGSGTRLTVV.

The chain employs TRBV5-1 and TRBJ2-5; no clear D. V shed 4 bases and J shed 4 bases, with 11 bases lying between them. Looked up from germline, CDR1 is SGHRS and CDR2 is YFSETQ. The CDR3 is made up of 13 amino acids. The CDR3 DNA follows: TGCGCCAGCAGCACCGAGCCCCGAGAGACCCAGTACTTC. It encodes CASSTEPRETQYF.

CDR3 region: CASSLRGRGPQHF. CDR3 sequence (DNA): TGTGCCAGCAGTCTCAGGGGCCGGGGGCCCCAGCATTTT. V is TRBV28 and J is TRBJ1-5, with TRBD1 as a possible D gene (6 bases). Trimming removed 5 bases at V and 9 bases at J, with 14 bases between. The CDR3 runs 13 residues. Germline V lookup: CDR1 MDHEN, CDR2 SYDVKM.

This clonotype was counted ten times or more. The rearrangement uses TRBV4-1 and TRBJ2-7; D perhaps matches TRBD2 (5 bases). V shed 2 bases and J shed 5 bases, with 13 bases lying between them. The CDR3 sequence is 14 residues long. Germline V lookup: CDR1 MGHRA, CDR2 YSYEKL. In DNA, the CDR3 is TGCGCCAGCAGCCAACGGGAAGGGTTCCACGAGCAGTACTTC. It encodes CASSQREGFHEQYF.

The chain uses TRBV5-1 and TRBJ2-5; 9 positions agree with TRBD2. This CDR3 region has 15 residues. J gave up 3 bases and V 3 bases, and 6 bases lay outside the gene matches. Germline lookup yields CDR1 SGHRS and CDR2 YFSETQ. The CDR3 DNA is TGCGCCAGCAGCTGGGACGGCGGGAGGGAAGAGACCCAGTACTTC. Its protein is CASSWDGGREETQYF.

This chain joins TRBV7-9 and TRBJ1-2; D is uncertain. The V end was cut by 4 bases, the J end by 6 bases, with 6 bases between. Germline V lookup: CDR1 SEHNR, CDR2 FQNEAQ (reference sequence). The CDR3 is 11 amino acids. Written as DNA, the CDR3 is TGTGCCAGCAGCTACAGTGATGGCTACACCTTC. This codes for CASSYSDGYTF.

The chain couples TRBV6-5 to TRBJ2-1, with TRBD1 as a possible D gene (5 bases). V dropped 5 bases and J dropped 10 bases, with 12 bases sitting between them. This CDR3 has 12 residues. Germline V lookup: CDR1 MNHEY, CDR2 SVGAGI. The CDR3 bases are TGTGCCAGCAGTCCCACAGGCAAAGAGCAGTTCTTC. This gives the protein CASSPTGKEQFF.

This clonotype has a handful of counts. J is TRBJ1-1 and V is TRBV27; D perhaps matches TRBD1 (5 bases). V lost 1 base and J lost 9, with 9 bases in between. Germline V lookup: CDR1 MNHEY, CDR2 SMNVEV (reference sequence). This CDR3 contains 12 residues. This chain's CDR3 is CASSLFDSKAFF. CDR3 coding DNA: TGTGCCAGCAGTTTATTCGACAGCAAAGCTTTCTTT.

The chain joins TRBV13 to TRBJ2-7; 9 nucleotides line up with TRBD2. V lost 5 bases and J lost 4; bases outside the gene matches: 6. Germline values: CDR1 PRHDT, CDR2 FYEKMQ (reference sequence). The CDR3 extends over 14 amino acids. Here the CDR3 reads CASSRRLAAYEQYF. Written as DNA, the CDR3 is TGTGCCAGCAGCCGAAGACTAGCGGCGTACGAGCAGTACTTC.

Only a few counts were recorded for this clonotype. The genes are TRBV20-1 and TRBJ2-5, with 10 bases that match TRBD2. The J call may be faulty, since TRBJ2-7 better matches the DNA end. Per the germline V gene, CDR1 is DFQATT and CDR2 is SNEGSKA (reference sequence). CDR3 size: 14 residues. This CDR3 is CSARDGLADYEQYF. In DNA, the CDR3 is TGCAGTGCTAGAGATGGACTAGCGGACTACGAGCAGTACTTC.

Notes on this clonotype: This could be a read error, since a much larger clone is one nucleotide away. The CDR3 DNA follows: TGTGCCAGCAGCTTTCCCTTCGGCGGGGGGCAAGAGACCCAGTACTTC. Amino acid sequence: CASSFPFGGGQETQYF. This chain joins TRBV5-4 and TRBJ2-5; 8 nucleotides align to TRBD2. Germline assignment: CDR1 SGHNT and CDR2 YYREEE (reference sequence). The CDR3 length is 16 residues. V gave up 2 bases and J gave up 2 bases; unmatched junction bases: 8.

The chain recombines TRBV3-1 with TRBJ1-1; weak D call: TRBD1 (5 bases). Germline lookup yields CDR1 LGHDT and CDR2 YNNKEL (reference sequence). The CDR3 is 15 residues long. Trimming removed 6 bases at V and 0 bases at J, with 14 bases between. The CDR3 loop is CASRPTDRLNTEAFF. The CDR3 nucleotides read TGTGCCAGCAGACCCACTGACAGATTGAACACTGAAGCTTTCTTT.

The rearrangement links TRBV12-3 or TRBV12-4 to TRBJ2-2; a possible D gene is TRBD2 (5 bases). The V and J ends lost 5 bases and 6 bases respectively, with 16 bases between them. The CDR3 contains 15 residues. CDR3 region: CASSPILLAAGELFF. The CDR3, as DNA: TGTGCCAGCAGTCCAATTTTGCTAGCAGCCGGGGAGCTGTTTTTT.

Written as DNA, the CDR3 is TGTGCCAGCCACTTGGGGCCCACTGAAGCTTTCTTT. This codes for CASHLGPTEAFF. V gene TRBV5-5 combines with J gene TRBJ1-1; TRBD1 might be the D (5 bases). V lost 7 bases and J lost 4, with 11 bases in between. Germline-derived CDR1 and CDR2 are SGHKS and YYEKEE (reference sequence). There are 12 residues in the CDR3.

The chain employs TRBV7-2 and TRBJ2-4; weak D call: TRBD2 (5 bases). CDR1 and CDR2 from the germline V gene are SGHTA and FQGNSA. This CDR3 spans 15 amino acids. Trimming took 5 bases from V and 7 from J, leaving 18 bases between them. CDR3 loop: CASSPALARINIQYF. CDR3 in DNA: TGTGCCAGCAGCCCCGCGCTAGCCCGGATTAACATTCAGTACTTC.

This clonotype turned up a few times. This may be a read error, as it is one base from a much larger clone. The genes are TRBV5-6 and TRBJ2-7, with D possibly TRBD1 on 5 matching bases. The CDR3 has 13 amino acids. Germline V gene sequence: CDR1 SGHDT, CDR2 YYEEEE. The V end was cut by 4 bases, the J end by 7 bases, with 15 bases between. For the CDR3, the DNA is TGTGCCAGCAGCCCTGGGGCCTACAATGAGCAGTACTTC. Translation: CASSPGAYNEQYF.

The chain carries TRBV30 and TRBJ2-7; tentatively, D is TRBD2 (6 bases). Germline V gene lookup returns CDR1 GTSNPN and CDR2 SVGIG (reference sequence). The CDR3 length is 15 residues. Between the trimmed V and J ends, which lost 2 bases and 0 bases, there was a span of 14 bases. The CDR3 sequence: CAWSPPGLVSYEQYF. Written as DNA, the CDR3 is TGTGCCTGGAGTCCGCCGGGACTGGTCTCCTACGAGCAGTACTTC.

This clonotype was counted at least ten times. V is TRBV5-1 and J is TRBJ2-7, with TRBD2 matching 9 bases. Per the germline V gene, CDR1 is SGHRS and CDR2 is YFSETQ. This CDR3 has 16 amino acids. V lost 2 bases to trimming and J lost 1 base; unmatched junction nucleotides: 7. The CDR3 region is CASSFQREVPSYEQYF. CDR3 bases: TGCGCCAGCAGCTTCCAGCGGGAGGTACCTTCCTACGAGCAGTACTTC.

The chain links TRBV5-1 to TRBJ2-1, with 11 bases matching TRBD1. The CDR3 extends over 14 amino acids. Germline assignment: CDR1 SGHRS and CDR2 YFSETQ. V was pared by 5 bases and J by 8 bases, with 6 bases of the junction left unmatched. CDR3 sequence: CASRRTGGSDEQFF. The CDR3 nucleotides are TGCGCCAGCAGGCGGACAGGGGGCAGCGATGAGCAGTTCTTC.

This chain uses TRBV9 with TRBJ1-1; D unresolved. Trimming stripped 3 bases from V and 0 bases from J, with 6 bases between. The CDR3 loop spans 13 amino acids. Per the germline V gene, CDR1 is SGDLS and CDR2 is YYNGEE. The CDR3 nucleotides read TGTGCCAGCAGCGAAACCCTGAACACTGAAGCTTTCTTT. Translated, it gives CASSETLNTEAFF. Full variable domain (missing parts from reference TRBV9 and TRBJ1-1): DSGVTQTPKHLITATGQRVTLRCSPRSGDLSVYWYQQSLDQGLQFLIQYYNGEERAKGNILERFSAQQFPDLHSELNLSSLELGDSALYFCASSETLNTEAFFGQGTRLTVV.

The table lists this clonotype with many counts. The chain joins TRBV5-1 to TRBJ2-5; D tentatively fits TRBD1 or TRBD2 (5 bases each). This CDR3 has 17 residues. V lost 0 bases, J lost 4 bases, and 19 bases lay in between. The germline V gene encodes CDR1 SGHRS and CDR2 YFSETQ. This chain's CDR3 is CASSLVVGQGVGETQYF. The DNA for the CDR3 is TGCGCCAGCAGCTTGGTAGTAGGGCAGGGAGTGGGAGAGACCCAGTACTTC.

The table lists this clonotype with many counts. V usage is TRBV4-3 and J usage is TRBJ2-3, with TRBD2 matching over 9 bases. The germline V gene has CDR1 LGHNA and CDR2 YSLEER. The V gene end was trimmed by 1 base and the J gene end by 3 bases; junction bases not matched to a gene: 2. This CDR3 is 15 amino acids long. The CDR3: CASSQGLAGTDTQYF. The DNA for the CDR3 is TGCGCCAGCAGCCAAGGGCTAGCGGGGACAGATACGCAGTATTTT.

This chain connects TRBV20-1 to TRBJ1-2, with TRBD1 as a possible D gene (6 bases). Germline CDR1 is DFQATT and CDR2 is SNEGSKA (reference sequence). With 0 bases removed from V and 9 bases from J, the gap between germline ends came to 14 bases. The CDR3 spans 13 residues. The CDR3 DNA reads TGCAGTGCTAGAGATCGGGACACTTTGAGCTACACCTTC. It yields the protein CSARDRDTLSYTF.

The V and J genes are TRBV5-1 and TRBJ2-3, with 8 bases identical to TRBD1. V lost 2 bases to trimming and J lost 4 bases; unmatched junction nucleotides: 6. Germline V gene lookup returns CDR1 SGHRS and CDR2 YFSETQ. The length of the CDR3 is 15 residues. CDR3 residues: CASSFQGAFSDTQYF. The CDR3 DNA reads as TGCGCCAGCAGCTTCCAGGGGGCATTCTCAGATACGCAGTATTTT.

This clonotype was found a few times. The chain is built from TRBV7-3 and TRBJ2-1; 12 bases are a match to TRBD2. The V gene end was trimmed by 2 bases and the J gene end by 7 bases; junction bases not matched to a gene: 9. Germline assignment: CDR1 SGHTA and CDR2 FQGTGA. The CDR3 contains 17 residues. CDR3 sequence: CASSLEPSGGALNEQFF. In DNA, the CDR3 is TGTGCCAGCAGCTTAGAGCCTAGCGGGGGGGCTTTGAATGAGCAGTTCTTC.

This clonotype has a handful of counts. The CDR3 protein is CASSPREDNYNEQFF. The CDR3 DNA reads as TGTGCCAGCAGCCCCCGGGAGGACAACTACAATGAGCAGTTCTTC. The V gene is TRBV7-9, the J gene TRBJ2-1; 7 nucleotides line up with TRBD2. Germline loops: CDR1 SEHNR, CDR2 FQNEAQ (reference sequence). V trimming: 5 bases; J trimming: 3 bases; junction bases outside the gene matches: 7. The CDR3 contains 15 residues.